A single sample gave rise to the 5 T cell receptor beta chains below, sequenced in a study of OX40 agonist ivuxolimab in advanced cancers. The method was immunoSEQ multiplex PCR; TCRdb's version includes in-frame clones alone and lacks a portion of them. The table has under 200,000 clones, 85% to 95% seen once. The sample here was CD4+ or CD8+ T cells sorted from blood, taken in a trial of the OX40 agonist ivuxolimab. Receptors originate from an adult with an advanced solid tumor such as melanoma, head and neck, liver or kidney cancer.

This chain connects TRBV12-5 to TRBJ1-5, with D tentatively TRBD1 (5 bases). Between the trimmed V and J ends, which lost 0 bases and 7 bases, there was a span of 13 bases. The V gene's germline CDR1 is LGHNT and CDR2 FRNRAP. This CDR3 is 15 amino acids long. CDR3 DNA sequence: TGTGCTAGTGGTTTGGTATGGGGGGGTTGGCAGCCCCAGCATTTT. Its protein is CASGLVWGGWQPQHF.

The V call is TRBV10-3, the J call TRBJ1-5; possible D gene TRBD1, 6 bases. The CDR3 is 13 amino acids. V dropped 9 bases and J dropped 3 bases, with 12 bases sitting between them. The germline gives CDR1 ENHRY, CDR2 SYGVKD. The CDR3 sequence: CAMAGGLNQPQHF. The CDR3 DNA sequence: TGTGCCATGGCGGGGGGGCTCAATCAGCCCCAGCATTTT.

CDR3 in DNA: TGTGCCAGCAGCTGGGACCCCAACTATGGCTACACCTTC. Translating it yields CASSWDPNYGYTF. This rearrangement joins TRBV16 to TRBJ1-2; D may be TRBD1 (5 bases). The CDR3 sequence is 13 residues long. V lost 5 bases, J lost 2 bases, and 9 bases lay in between. Germline V gene lookup returns CDR1 KGHSY and CDR2 FQNENV.

The chain links TRBV27 to TRBJ2-2; unclear D gene. V was trimmed by 6 bases and J by 2 bases, leaving 13 bases between them. The germline V gene has CDR1 MNHEY and CDR2 SMNVEV (reference sequence). The CDR3 runs to 15 residues. DNA for the CDR3: TGTGCCAGCAGGGGATGGACGGCTAACACCGGGGAGCTGTTTTTT. Its translation: CASRGWTANTGELFF.

The chain couples TRBV19 to TRBJ1-2; TRBD1 matches at 7 bases. CDR3 length equals 13 residues. Germline values: CDR1 LNHDA, CDR2 SQIVND (reference sequence). The J segment lost 2 bases and the V segment lost 5 bases, leaving 2 bases of the junction unmatched. The CDR3 region is CASSRDSNYGYTF. For the CDR3, the DNA is TGTGCCAGTAGTCGGGACAGCAACTATGGCTACACCTTC.